This TCR beta chain was retrieved from a study of T cell responses to AZD1222 COVID-19 vaccine. General study points: It was only after the peak T cell response that any repertoires were sampled. Nearly half of spike-specific TCRs reportedly target variant regions that are unmutated in the B.1.351 and B.1.1.7 variants. Only a handful of people who got AZD1222 tested seropositive at baseline.

Generated by immunoSEQ multiplex PCR, the TCRdb table keeps only in-frame clones and is missing some. The sample has more than 150,000 clones, 90% seen once. On this clone itself: The antigen is unknown.

Samples with a second dose at about 4 or about 12 weeks were pooled together. The CDR3 consists of 13 residues. With V trimmed by 10 bases and J by 11 bases, 12 bases remained unmatched. The germline V gene encodes CDR1 MDHEN and CDR2 SYDVKM. This receptor was identified in an adult who received the AZD1222 COVID-19 vaccine. The rearrangement uses TRBV28 and TRBJ1-5, with 9 bases fitting TRBD1. The sequencing here drew on peripheral blood, taken 28 days after the second AZD1222 dose. The DNA for the CDR3 is TGTGCCACCTGGGACAGGGTGGGCTGGGCCCAGCATTTT. This codes for CATWDRVGWAQHF.